The sequence of this T cell receptor beta chain was determined in a study of beta chain features in type 1 diabetes. To note about this clone: What it recognizes is unknown.

Isolated RNA was reverse transcribed in full, so expressed TCRB transcripts were sequenced. The table came from immunoSEQ multiplex PCR; TCRdb's copy has only in-frame clones and leaves some out. This table holds about 340,000 clones, around 8.5% found once. Cells sorted by CD45RO/CCR7/CD25/CD127/CD95/CD27 comprised CD4+ naive, central memory, regulatory and stem cell-like memory cells. All of the sorted populations showed purity greater than 95%. General study results and limits: Shortening of TCRB CDR3s, moderate but significant, appeared in all four CD4+ subsets of Type 1 diabetes patients. Whether HLA type affects TCRB rearrangement stayed undetermined in the present work.

Sequencing input: central memory CD4+ T cells from blood. The clonotype was recovered from a young man with type 1 diabetes.

For the CDR3, the DNA is TGTGCCAGCAGTGACACAGGGAGGGGAGAAAAACTGTTTTTT. This translates into CASSDTGRGEKLFF. The chain carries TRBV25-1 and TRBJ1-4; TRBD1 might be the D (6 bases). The CDR3 sequence is 14 residues long. Trimming cost V 3 bases and J 8 bases, with 13 bases left between them. Germline V gene sequence: CDR1 MGHDK, CDR2 SYGVNS.